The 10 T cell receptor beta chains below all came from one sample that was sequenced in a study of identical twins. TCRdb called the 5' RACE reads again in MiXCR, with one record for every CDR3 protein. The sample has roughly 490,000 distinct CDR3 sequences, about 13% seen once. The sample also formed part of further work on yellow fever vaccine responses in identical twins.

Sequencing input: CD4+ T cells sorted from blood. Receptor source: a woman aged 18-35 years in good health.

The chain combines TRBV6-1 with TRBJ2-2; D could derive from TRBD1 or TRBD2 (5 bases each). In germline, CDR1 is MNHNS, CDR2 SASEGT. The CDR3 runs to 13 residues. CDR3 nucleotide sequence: TGTGCTGGCGGGCAGGGTAACACCGGGGAGCTGTTTTTT. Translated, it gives CAGGQGNTGELFF.

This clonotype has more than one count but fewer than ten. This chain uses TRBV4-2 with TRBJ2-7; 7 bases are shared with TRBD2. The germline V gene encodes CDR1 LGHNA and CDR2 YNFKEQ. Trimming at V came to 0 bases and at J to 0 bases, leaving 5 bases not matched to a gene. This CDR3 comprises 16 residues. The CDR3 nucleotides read TGTGCCAGCAGCCAAGATCTTAGCGGGCCCTCCTACGAGCAGTACTTC. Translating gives CASSQDLSGPSYEQYF.

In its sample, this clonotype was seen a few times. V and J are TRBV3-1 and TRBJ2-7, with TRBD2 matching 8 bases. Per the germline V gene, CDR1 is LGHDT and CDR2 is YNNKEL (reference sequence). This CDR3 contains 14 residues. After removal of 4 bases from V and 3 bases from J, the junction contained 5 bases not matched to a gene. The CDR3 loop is CASSRVAGNYEQYF. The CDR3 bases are TGTGCCAGCAGCCGAGTAGCGGGGAACTACGAGCAGTACTTC.

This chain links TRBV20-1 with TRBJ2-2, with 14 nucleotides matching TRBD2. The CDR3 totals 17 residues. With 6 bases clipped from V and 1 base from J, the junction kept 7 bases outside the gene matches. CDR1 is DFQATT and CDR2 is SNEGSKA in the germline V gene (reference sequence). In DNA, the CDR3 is TGCAGTGCGGAATCCGGACTAGCGGGGGGGAACACCGGGGAGCTGTTTTTT. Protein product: CSAESGLAGGNTGELFF.

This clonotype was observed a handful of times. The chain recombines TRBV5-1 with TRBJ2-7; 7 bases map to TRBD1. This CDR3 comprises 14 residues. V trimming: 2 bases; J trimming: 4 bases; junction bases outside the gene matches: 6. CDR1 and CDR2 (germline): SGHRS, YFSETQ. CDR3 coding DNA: TGCGCCAGCAGCTTTAAGGGGGCCTCATACGAGCAGTACTTC. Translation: CASSFKGASYEQYF.

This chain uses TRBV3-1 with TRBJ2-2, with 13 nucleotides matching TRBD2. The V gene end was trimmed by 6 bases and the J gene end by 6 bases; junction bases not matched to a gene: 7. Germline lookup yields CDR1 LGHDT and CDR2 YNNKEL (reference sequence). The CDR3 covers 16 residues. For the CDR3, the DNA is TGTGCCAGCAGTCTTGGACTAGCGGGAGCCGCCGGGGAGCTGTTTTTT. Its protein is CASSLGLAGAAGELFF.

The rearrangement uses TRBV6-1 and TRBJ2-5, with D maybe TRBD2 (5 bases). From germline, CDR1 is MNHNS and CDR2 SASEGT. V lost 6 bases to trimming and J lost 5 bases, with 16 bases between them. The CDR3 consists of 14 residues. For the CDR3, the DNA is TGTGCCAGCAGCTGGACTCAAACGGGGGAGACCCAGTACTTC. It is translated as CASSWTQTGETQYF.

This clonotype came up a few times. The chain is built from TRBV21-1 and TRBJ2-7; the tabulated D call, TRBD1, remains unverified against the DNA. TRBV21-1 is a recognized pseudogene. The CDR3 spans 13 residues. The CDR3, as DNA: TGTGCCAGCAGCAAAGTCCAGGGGCCAGCTCCGTACTTC. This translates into CASSKVQGPAPYF.

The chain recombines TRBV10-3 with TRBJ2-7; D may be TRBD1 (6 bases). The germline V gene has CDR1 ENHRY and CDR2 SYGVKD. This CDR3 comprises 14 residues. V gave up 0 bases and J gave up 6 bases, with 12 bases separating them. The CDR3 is CAISESRGSGEQYF. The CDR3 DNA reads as TGTGCCATCAGTGAGTCGAGGGGGTCGGGCGAGCAGTACTTC.

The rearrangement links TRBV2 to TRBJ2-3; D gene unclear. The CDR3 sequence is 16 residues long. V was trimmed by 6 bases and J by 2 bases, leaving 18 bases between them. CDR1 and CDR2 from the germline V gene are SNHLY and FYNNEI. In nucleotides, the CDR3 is TGTGCCAGCAGCCCCCCAGGACGGGCCTACACAGATACGCAGTATTTT. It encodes CASSPPGRAYTDTQYF.